Listed below are T cell receptor beta chains from one sample, sequenced in a study of response to subunit inactivated influenza vaccine. TCRdb re-called the RT-PCR reads with MiXCR, one entry per CDR3 protein. This sample yields about 540,000 distinct CDR3 sequences, of which roughly 25% are seen a single time; 2.8% belongs to the top ten. This same sample was also taken into another study, of T cells expressing NK-cell markers.

The sample here was CD4+ T cells sorted from PBMCs, taken 11 to 12 days after vaccination. The receptor source for this set is a man aged 50-59 years who received an inactivated influenza vaccine. The conserved cysteine and the conserved F or W are not part of the CDR3 here. Rows give clone size only sometimes, using once, few, many, or a class for an expanded clone.

>11|TRBJ1-6|TRBV20-1|-
SARTGDYSPLH
>11|TRBJ2-1|TRBV25-1|many
ASSENNYNEQF
>10|TRBJ2-7|TRBV11-2|-
ASRTRAHEQY
>10|TRBJ2-4|TRBV28|-
ASSLAKNIQY
>12|TRBJ1-3|TRBV30|-
AWRVSGSGNTIY
>11|TRBJ2-1|TRBV7-2|-
ASSRPGYNEQF
>13|TRBJ2-1|TRBV6-5|-
ASSYQGTSPSEQF
>14|TRBJ2-1|TRBV18|-
ASSPPRDRGLDEQF
>13|TRBJ2-1|TRBV4-3|-
ASSQELDLYNEQF
>15|TRBJ2-1|TRBV20-1|-
SARDGGSGGGYNEQF
>13|TRBJ1-6|TRBV28|-
ASSSLHLDRSPLH
>11|TRBJ2-7|TRBV5-6|few
ASSRPGQREQY
>11|TRBJ2-1|TRBV20-1|few
SARDGGRDEQF
>12|TRBJ1-1|TRBV7-8|few
ASSFRTTGTEAF
>11|TRBJ2-3|TRBV18|few
ASSPGVPDTQY
>14|TRBJ1-6|TRBV6-1|-
ASIDRPSSYNSPLH
>14|TRBJ2-3|TRBV11-2|few
ASSLSLAGGPDTQY
>14|TRBJ2-3|TRBV30|once
AWRIQASGGTGTQY
>13|TRBJ2-3|TRBV20-1|many
SATLAGGLGDTQY
>17|TRBJ2-1|TRBV5-1|few
ASSGPGTGFFSSYNEQF
>10|TRBJ1-2|TRBV29-1|many
SVAGESYGYT